A selection of T cell receptor beta chains follows, all from one sample in a study of spatial heterogeneity in lung cancer. TCRdb re-analysed the 5' RACE reads in MiXCR, keeping a single row per CDR3 protein. Found here are tens of thousands of distinct CDR3 sequences, about 7.6% of them singletons; the top ten hold around 9.4%. Sequences were derived from PBMCs, sampled at follow-up. These receptors originate from a male donor with early-stage non-small cell lung cancer. Both conserved end residues are part of each CDR3. A D gene is named only where the DNA matches it firmly. Clone size is not always given. Where it is, it says once, few, many or a class for expanded clones.

d_gene: TRBD1
abundance: many
j_gene: TRBJ2-5
v_gene: TRBV5-1
CDR3nt: TGCGCCAGCAGCTTTGGACAGGGAGAGACCCAGTACTTC
CDR3aa: CASSFGQGETQYF

d_gene: TRBD2
abundance: many
j_gene: TRBJ2-2
v_gene: TRBV7-8
CDR3nt: TGTGCCAGCAGCCTCTCCGGGGGGAAAACCGGGGAGCTGTTTTTT
CDR3aa: CASSLSGGKTGELFF

d_gene: NA
abundance: many
j_gene: TRBJ1-1
v_gene: TRBV30
CDR3nt: TGTGCCTGGAGTAGGCTTCCGAACACTGAAGCTTTCTTT
CDR3aa: CAWSRLPNTEAFF

d_gene: NA
abundance: NA
j_gene: TRBJ2-7
v_gene: TRBV5-4
CDR3nt: TGTGCCAGCAGCTCGTGGGAGCAGTACTTC
CDR3aa: CASSSWEQYF

d_gene: NA
abundance: many
j_gene: TRBJ1-5
v_gene: TRBV5-4
CDR3nt: TGTGCCAGCAGCTTAGGAAATAGCAATCAGCCCCAGCATTTT
CDR3aa: CASSLGNSNQPQHF

d_gene: NA
abundance: NA
j_gene: TRBJ1-1
v_gene: TRBV6-2/TRBV6-3
CDR3nt: TGTGCCAGCAGTTACGCAGTTGGCACTGAAGCTTTCTTT
CDR3aa: CASSYAVGTEAFF

d_gene: TRBD2
abundance: many
j_gene: TRBJ2-7
v_gene: TRBV7-4
CDR3nt: TGTGCCAGCAGCTTCCCGCCACTAGCGGGGGTTTCAACAATCGAGCAGTACTTC
CDR3aa: CASSFPPLAGVSTIEQYF

d_gene: NA
abundance: many
j_gene: TRBJ2-1
v_gene: TRBV5-1
CDR3nt: TGCGCCAGCAGCGAAACACAGGGTCACAATGAGCAGTTCTTC
CDR3aa: CASSETQGHNEQFF

d_gene: NA
abundance: many
j_gene: TRBJ1-1
v_gene: TRBV5-1
CDR3nt: TGCGCCAGCAGCTCCTTAGGTTCGGGGGCAACTGAAGCTTTCTTT
CDR3aa: CASSSLGSGATEAFF

d_gene: TRBD2
abundance: NA
j_gene: TRBJ2-5
v_gene: TRBV5-1
CDR3nt: TGCGCCAGCAGCTTGGATGCGGGGGTCAGGGAGACCCAGTACTTC
CDR3aa: CASSLDAGVRETQYF

d_gene: TRBD1
abundance: many
j_gene: TRBJ1-5
v_gene: TRBV30
CDR3nt: TGTGCCTGGAGTATCCCCGGGACAGTTCACAATCAGCCCCAGCATTTT
CDR3aa: CAWSIPGTVHNQPQHF

d_gene: NA
abundance: many
j_gene: TRBJ1-1
v_gene: TRBV29-1
CDR3nt: TGCAGCGTTGTAGAGGCGAACACTGAAGCTTTCTTT
CDR3aa: CSVVEANTEAFF

d_gene: NA
abundance: many
j_gene: TRBJ1-2
v_gene: TRBV9
CDR3nt: TGTGCCAGCAGCGTAGCGGACAGCCCGATCCGCTATGGCTACACCTTC
CDR3aa: CASSVADSPIRYGYTF

d_gene: NA
abundance: NA
j_gene: TRBJ1-1
v_gene: TRBV12-3/TRBV12-4
CDR3nt: TGTGCCAGCAGTTTCTCGTCGGGGTGGACTGAAGCTTTCTTT
CDR3aa: CASSFSSGWTEAFF

d_gene: NA
abundance: many
j_gene: TRBJ1-1
v_gene: TRBV12-3/TRBV12-4
CDR3nt: TGTGCCAGCAGTTTAAGAGACACTGAAGCTTTCTTT
CDR3aa: CASSLRDTEAFF